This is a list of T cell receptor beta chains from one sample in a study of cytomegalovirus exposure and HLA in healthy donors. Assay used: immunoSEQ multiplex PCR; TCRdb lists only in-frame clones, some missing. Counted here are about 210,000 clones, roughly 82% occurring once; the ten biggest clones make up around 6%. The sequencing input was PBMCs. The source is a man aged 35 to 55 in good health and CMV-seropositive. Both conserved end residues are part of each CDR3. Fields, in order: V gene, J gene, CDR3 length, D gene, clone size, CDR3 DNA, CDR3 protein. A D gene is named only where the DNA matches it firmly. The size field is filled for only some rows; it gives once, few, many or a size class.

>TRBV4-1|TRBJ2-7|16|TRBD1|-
TGCGCCAGCAGCCAAGGTTGGACAGGGGCCAACTACGAGCAGTACTTC
CASSQGWTGANYEQYF
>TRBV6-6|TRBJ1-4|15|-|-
TGTGCCAGCAGACCTCAGGGCGCAACTAATGAAAAACTGTTTTTT
CASRPQGATNEKLFF
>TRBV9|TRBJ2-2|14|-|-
TGTGCCAGCAGCGCCCGCCAGGGCACCGGGGAGCTGTTTTTT
CASSARQGTGELFF
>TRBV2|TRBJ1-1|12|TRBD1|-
TGTGCCATCGGACAGGGGAACACTGAAGCTTTCTTT
CAIGQGNTEAFF
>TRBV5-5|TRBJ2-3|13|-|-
TGTGCCAGCAGCCTTAGTAGCTCAGATACGCAGTATTTT
CASSLSSSDTQYF
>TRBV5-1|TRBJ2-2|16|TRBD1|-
TGCGCCAGCAGCCCCGGGACAGGGGTAGACACCGGGGAGCTGTTTTTT
CASSPGTGVDTGELFF
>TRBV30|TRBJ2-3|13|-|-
TGTGCCTGGAGCTATACTAGCACAGATACGCAGTATTTT
CAWSYTSTDTQYF
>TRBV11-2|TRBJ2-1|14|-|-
TGTGCCAGCAGCTTCCAACAACAATTGAATGAGCAGTTCTTC
CASSFQQQLNEQFF
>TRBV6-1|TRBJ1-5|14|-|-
TGTGCCAGCAGTGATGGAGGGGGCAATCAGCCCCAGCATTTT
CASSDGGGNQPQHF
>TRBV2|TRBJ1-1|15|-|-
TGTGCCAGCAGGGCACCTAGGGGGATGAACACTGAAGCTTTCTTT
CASRAPRGMNTEAFF
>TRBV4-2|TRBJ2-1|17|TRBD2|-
TGTGCCAGCAGCCAAGAACTAGCGCCAATCTCCTACAATGAGCAGTTCTTC
CASSQELAPISYNEQFF
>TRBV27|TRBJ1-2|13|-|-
TGTGCCAGCAGTCCAACAGGACGCTATGGCTACACCTTC
CASSPTGRYGYTF
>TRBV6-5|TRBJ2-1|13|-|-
TGTGCCAGCAGTTCCTGGACTGGAAATGAGCAGTTCTTC
CASSSWTGNEQFF
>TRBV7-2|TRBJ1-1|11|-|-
TGTGCCAGCAGCTCAGGGGTCTTGGCTTTCTTT
CASSSGVLAFF
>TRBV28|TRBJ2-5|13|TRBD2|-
TGTGCCAGCAGTTTGACGGGGGGGAAGACCCAGTACTTC
CASSLTGGKTQYF
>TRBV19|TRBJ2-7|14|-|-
TGTGCCAGTAGTGACTCGACCCCCCGTTACGAGCAGTACTTC
CASSDSTPRYEQYF
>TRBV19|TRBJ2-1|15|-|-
TGTGCCAGTAGTATGTGGACAACCTCCTACAATGAGCAGTTCTTC
CASSMWTTSYNEQFF
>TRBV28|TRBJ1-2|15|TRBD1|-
TGTGCCAGCAGTTTACAGGGGGCCGAACTAAGGGGCTACACCTTC
CASSLQGAELRGYTF
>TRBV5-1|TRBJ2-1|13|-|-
TGCGCCAGCAGCTTGTCGGGGAGTTATGAGCAGTTCTTC
CASSLSGSYEQFF
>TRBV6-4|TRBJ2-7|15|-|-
TGTGCCAGCAGTGAATGGGCAGGAACTTCCTACGAGCAGTACTTC
CASSEWAGTSYEQYF
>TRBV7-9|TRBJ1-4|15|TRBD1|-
TGTGCCAGCAGCTTTAGGGACAGGGTAAACGAAAAACTGTTTTTT
CASSFRDRVNEKLFF
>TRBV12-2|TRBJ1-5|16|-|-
TGTGCAAGTCGTAAGCCAGGGCAGACTAGCAATCAGCCCCAGCATTTT
CASRKPGQTSNQPQHF
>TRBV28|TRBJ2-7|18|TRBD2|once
TGTGCCAGCAGTCCAATGGGGACTAGCGGGATTTTTTCCTACGAGCAGTACTTC
CASSPMGTSGIFSYEQYF
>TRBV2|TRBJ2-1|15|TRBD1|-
TGTGCCAGCAGAAGGACAGGCGTATCCTACAATGAGCAGTTCTTC
CASRRTGVSYNEQFF
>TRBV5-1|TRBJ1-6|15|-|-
TGCGCCAGCAGCTTGGACGGCAGGGAGGATTCACCCCTCCACTTT
CASSLDGREDSPLHF
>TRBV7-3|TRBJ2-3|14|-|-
TGTGCCAGCAGCTTAGTCAGGGGCTCGGATACGCAGTATTTT
CASSLVRGSDTQYF
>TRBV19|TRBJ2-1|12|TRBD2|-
TGTGCCAGTAGCCCACTAGCGGGAGAACCGTTCTTC
CASSPLAGEPFF
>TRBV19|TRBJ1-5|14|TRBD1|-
TGTGCCAGTAGTACCCCGACAGGGAGTCAGCCCCAGCATTTT
CASSTPTGSQPQHF
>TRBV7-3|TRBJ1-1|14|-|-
TGTGCCAGCAGCTTATTATCGACATCCACTGAAGCTTTCTTT
CASSLLSTSTEAFF
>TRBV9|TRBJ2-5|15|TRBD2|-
TGTGCCAGCAGCTCCAGCGGGGGACTGAAAGAGACCCAGTACTTC
CASSSSGGLKETQYF
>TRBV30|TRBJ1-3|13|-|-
TGTGCCTGGAACAGGAACTCTGGAAACACCATATATTTT
CAWNRNSGNTIYF
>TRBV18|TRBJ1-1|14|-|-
TGTGCCAGCTCACCAAGACAGACGAACACTGAAGCTTTCTTT
CASSPRQTNTEAFF
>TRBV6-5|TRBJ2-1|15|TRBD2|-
TGTGCCACCGCTTCAGGGGCTAGCGGGGACAATGAGCAGTTCTTC
CATASGASGDNEQFF
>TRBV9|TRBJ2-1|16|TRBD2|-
TGTGCCAGCAGCGTTACCGGGACTAGCGGGACAGGTGAGCAGTTCTTC
CASSVTGTSGTGEQFF
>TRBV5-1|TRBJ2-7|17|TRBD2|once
TGCGCCAGCAGCCTCGGGACTAGCGGGACAATTACCTACGAGCAGTACTTC
CASSLGTSGTITYEQYF
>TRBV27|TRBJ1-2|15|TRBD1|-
TGTGCCAGCAGTTTCCGGACAGGGAGGGGCTATGGCTACACCTTC
CASSFRTGRGYGYTF
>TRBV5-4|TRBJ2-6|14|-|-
TGTGCCAGCCGCGGGGTGCCTGGGGCCAACGTCCTGACTTTC
CASRGVPGANVLTF
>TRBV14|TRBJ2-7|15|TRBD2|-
TGTGCCAGCAGCCCGAGACTAGCGGGAGGGTCGGAGCAGTACTTC
CASSPRLAGGSEQYF
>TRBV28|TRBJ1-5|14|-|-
TGTGCCAGCAGTGAAACCGACGGGGATCAGCCCCAGCATTTT
CASSETDGDQPQHF
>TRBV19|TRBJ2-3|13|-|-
TGTGCCAGTAGAAGGGGCGTGGCAGATACGCAGTATTTT
CASRRGVADTQYF
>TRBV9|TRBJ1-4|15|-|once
TGTGCCAGCAGCTCCTACCAGGGAGGTAATGAAAAACTGTTTTTT
CASSSYQGGNEKLFF
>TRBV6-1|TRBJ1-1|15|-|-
TGTGCCAGCAGTGGGGGCAAACATGTGAACACTGAAGCTTTCTTT
CASSGGKHVNTEAFF
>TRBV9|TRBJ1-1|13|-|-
TGTGCCAGCAGCGGGCGCGGGAACACTGAAGCTTTCTTT
CASSGRGNTEAFF
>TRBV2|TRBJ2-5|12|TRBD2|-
TGTGCCAGCAGGACTAGCGCTGAGACCCAGTACTTC
CASRTSAETQYF
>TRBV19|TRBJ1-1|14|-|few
TGTGCCAGTAGTACAGGGCTTGGGAACACTGAAGCTTTCTTT
CASSTGLGNTEAFF
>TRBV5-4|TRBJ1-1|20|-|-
TGTGCCAGCAGGCCGCCCACGCAGGGCTCTTCATCGCCGGTGAACACTGAAGCTTTCTTT
CASRPPTQGSSSPVNTEAFF
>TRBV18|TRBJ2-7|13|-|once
TGTGCCAGCTCACCAGGCAATCCCTACGAGCAGTACTTC
CASSPGNPYEQYF
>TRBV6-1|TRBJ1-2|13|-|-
TGTGCCAGCAGCCCGGACACCAACTATGGCTACACCTTC
CASSPDTNYGYTF
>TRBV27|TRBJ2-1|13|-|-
TGTGCCAGCAGTTATCAGGGGACCGATGAGCAGTTCTTC
CASSYQGTDEQFF
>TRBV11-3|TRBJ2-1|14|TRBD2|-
TGTGCCAGCAGCTTTAGCGGGAGGACGGGTGAGCAGTTCTTC
CASSFSGRTGEQFF
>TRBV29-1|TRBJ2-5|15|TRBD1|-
TGCAGCGTTGACCGTCGGCGACAGGGTCGGGAGACCCAGTACTTC
CSVDRRRQGRETQYF